Listed below are T cell receptor beta chains from one sample, sequenced in a study of cytomegalovirus exposure and HLA in healthy donors. Some clones are missing from TCRdb's copy, which holds only in-frame ones; the method was immunoSEQ multiplex PCR. Seen here are over 150,000 clones, more than 70% observed once, and the top ten hold under 1.5%. The sample consisted of PBMCs. Receptor source: a man between 60 and 75 years old in good health and CMV-seronegative. Each CDR3 is given with its conserved first and last residue. The D gene is left open where the match is weak.

j_gene: TRBJ2-2; d_gene: TRBD2; v_gene: TRBV5-1; CDR3aa: CASSLTSANTGELFF
j_gene: TRBJ2-7; d_gene: -; v_gene: TRBV7-9; CDR3aa: CASSRSDYEQYF
j_gene: TRBJ2-6; d_gene: TRBD1; v_gene: TRBV4-1; CDR3aa: CASRQQGAPGANVLTF
j_gene: TRBJ1-3; d_gene: -; v_gene: TRBV6-6; CDR3aa: CASAGASGNTIYF
j_gene: TRBJ2-1; d_gene: -; v_gene: TRBV28; CDR3aa: CASRPPGTASYNEQFF
j_gene: TRBJ2-2; d_gene: TRBD1; v_gene: TRBV9; CDR3aa: CASSVRGQGVGELFF
j_gene: TRBJ2-5; d_gene: -; v_gene: TRBV4-1; CDR3aa: CASSQDFGLRRETQYF
j_gene: TRBJ2-5; d_gene: TRBD2; v_gene: TRBV5-4; CDR3aa: CASSPTSGRGETQYF
j_gene: TRBJ2-3; d_gene: -; v_gene: TRBV7-2; CDR3aa: CASSLLSDTQYF
j_gene: TRBJ2-5; d_gene: -; v_gene: TRBV6-5; CDR3aa: CASSYHRDQETQYF
j_gene: TRBJ1-1; d_gene: TRBD1; v_gene: TRBV28; CDR3aa: CASSSHSGTGDTEAFF
j_gene: TRBJ2-5; d_gene: -; v_gene: TRBV30; CDR3aa: CAWSVGLAQETQYF
j_gene: TRBJ2-3; d_gene: TRBD2; v_gene: TRBV5-1; CDR3aa: CASSLASSGLAGYFSTDTQYF
j_gene: TRBJ1-2; d_gene: TRBD1; v_gene: TRBV5-1; CDR3aa: CASSVPRQGRSGYGYTF
j_gene: TRBJ1-6; d_gene: TRBD1; v_gene: TRBV11-2; CDR3aa: CASGGDRGLGDNSPLHF
j_gene: TRBJ2-3; d_gene: TRBD2; v_gene: TRBV7-2; CDR3aa: CASSFSSGRNTQYF
j_gene: TRBJ1-3; d_gene: -; v_gene: TRBV9; CDR3aa: CASSQGNSGNTIYF
j_gene: TRBJ1-2; d_gene: -; v_gene: TRBV7-2; CDR3aa: CASSLETGPNYGYTF
j_gene: TRBJ2-7; d_gene: -; v_gene: TRBV28; CDR3aa: CASSLSYSLTIKGAYEQYF
j_gene: TRBJ2-1; d_gene: TRBD2; v_gene: TRBV5-6; CDR3aa: CASSLAWAGAGNEQFF
j_gene: TRBJ1-1; d_gene: -; v_gene: TRBV28; CDR3aa: CASSPPASSRGAFF
j_gene: TRBJ1-6; d_gene: -; v_gene: TRBV5-8; CDR3aa: CASSSEGSPLHF
j_gene: TRBJ2-2; d_gene: -; v_gene: TRBV30; CDR3aa: CAWEYVEAGELFF
j_gene: TRBJ2-7; d_gene: TRBD1; v_gene: TRBV30; CDR3aa: CAWSQGQGNREQYF
j_gene: TRBJ2-1; d_gene: TRBD2; v_gene: TRBV7-2; CDR3aa: CASDLAGGPNEQFF
j_gene: TRBJ1-4; d_gene: -; v_gene: TRBV11-2; CDR3aa: CASRTAGGKLFF